Presented here are 19 T cell receptor beta chains from one specimen sequenced in a study of cytomegalovirus exposure and HLA in healthy donors. PCR was performed using 60 Vbeta and 13 Jbeta primers. Assay: immunoSEQ multiplex PCR; the TCRdb copy retains only in-frame clones and omits some. The sample records 120,000 to 150,000 clones, around three quarters being singletons. The sample was PBMCs. These receptors were taken from a woman aged 40 to 50 in good health and CMV-seronegative.

The chain employs TRBV4-1 and TRBJ2-5, with 9 bases that match TRBD1. The J call is in doubt because the DNA end fits TRBJ2-7 better. The length of the CDR3 is 16 residues. In germline, CDR1 is MGHRA, CDR2 YSYEKL. Here the CDR3 DNA reads TGCGCCAGCAGCCAAATGGGGGGACAGGGTCCCTACGAGCAGTACTTC. It specifies CASSQMGGQGPYEQYF.

J is TRBJ2-7 and V is TRBV10-1; D uncertain. In germline, CDR1 is WNHNN, CDR2 SYGVQD (reference sequence). V was clipped by 3 bases and J by 0 bases, with 9 bases between them. The CDR3 loop spans 14 amino acids. The CDR3 DNA follows: TGCGCCAGCAGTGAACCGGGTACCTCCTACGAGCAGTACTTC. Its translation: CASSEPGTSYEQYF.

The table lists this clone with a count of one. The rearrangement uses TRBV6-6 and TRBJ1-3; D might be TRBD1 (6 bases). This CDR3 has 15 residues. Looked up from germline, CDR1 is MNHNY and CDR2 is SVGAGI (reference sequence). Trimming removed 11 bases from V and 0 bases from J, with 17 bases in between. Here the CDR3 reads CASKPDRSSGNTIYF. CDR3 DNA: TGTGCCTCCAAACCAGACAGGAGCTCTGGAAACACCATATATTTT.

This clone was seen more than once but under ten times. The rearrangement uses TRBV28 and TRBJ1-5; 10 bases fit TRBD1. This CDR3 is built from 17 residues. The germline gives CDR1 MDHEN, CDR2 SYDVKM. Trimming took 5 bases from V and 1 from J; bases not matched to a gene: 8. The CDR3 nucleotides read TGTGCCAGCAGTGACGACAGGGGGCGGAGAAGCAATCAGCCCCAGCATTTT. Its protein product is CASSDDRGRRSNQPQHF.

The chain has TRBV7-6 and TRBJ2-7; a weak D match, TRBD2 (5 bases). The CDR3 consists of 14 residues. Germline V CDR1 and CDR2: SGHVS, FNYEAQ. Trimming removed 5 bases at V and 5 bases at J, with 16 bases between. For the CDR3, the DNA is TGTGCCAGCAGCCTTTCCGGGCTCGGGAACGAGCAGTACTTC. Its translation: CASSLSGLGNEQYF.

The chain employs TRBV28 and TRBJ1-5; a possible D gene is TRBD1 (6 bases). This CDR3 spans 17 amino acids. Trimming took off 5 bases at V and 2 bases at J, with 19 bases between the two ends. Germline V lookup: CDR1 MDHEN, CDR2 SYDVKM. Written as DNA, the CDR3 is TGTGCCAGCAGTCCGCCCAGCCGGGGGGCGGGCAATCAGCCCCAGCATTTT. Protein: CASSPPSRGAGNQPQHF.

Regarding this clone: The DNA is omitted, as the CDR3 cannot be located on it reliably, and the CDR3 follows TCRdb's listing. V usage is TRBV21-1 and J usage is TRBJ1-1. TRBV21-1 counts as a pseudogene. The CDR3 is made up of 17 amino acids, end residues included. CDR3 residues: CASSRVGGGAKEAEAFF.

This chain uses TRBV2 with TRBJ1-6; TRBD1 might be the D (6 bases). Trimming removed 5 bases at V and 7 bases at J, with 12 bases between. The CDR3 consists of 14 residues. Germline assignment: CDR1 SNHLY and CDR2 FYNNEI. The chain's CDR3 is CASSQGRGNSPLHF. The CDR3 region has the DNA TGTGCCAGCAGTCAGGGGCGCGGGAATTCACCCCTCCACTTT.

CDR3 protein: CASSLLASGSYEQYF. As DNA, the CDR3 is TGTGCCAGCAGTTTACTAGCTAGCGGTTCCTACGAGCAGTACTTC. The chain has TRBV28 and TRBJ2-7; 7 bases are shared with TRBD2. The CDR3 is 15 amino acids. Germline loops: CDR1 MDHEN, CDR2 SYDVKM. The V segment lost 2 bases and the J segment 1 base; nucleotides outside the gene matches: 5.

This clone came up once. V gene TRBV7-8 combines with J gene TRBJ2-7, with D uncertain. The V end was cut by 3 bases, the J end by 5 bases, with 5 bases between. This CDR3 region has 11 residues. From germline, CDR1 is SGHVS and CDR2 FQNEAQ. The CDR3 region has the DNA TGTGCCAGCAGCTTCCTCCACGAGCAGTACTTC. Its translation is CASSFLHEQYF.

This clone was picked up a small number of times. The V call is TRBV7-8, the J call TRBJ2-6, with TRBD1 identical over 8 bases. Germline V gene data show CDR1 as SGHVS and CDR2 as FQNEAQ. Trimming took 8 bases from V and 0 from J; bases not matched to a gene: 6. The CDR3 loop spans 16 amino acids. CDR3 amino acids: CASGQGLSSGANVLTF. The CDR3 DNA reads TGTGCCAGCGGACAGGGCCTGAGCTCTGGGGCCAACGTCCTGACTTTC.

The V and J genes are TRBV7-5 and TRBJ2-3; TRBD2 was called by the table and not checked on the DNA. TRBV7-5 is labeled a pseudogene. The length of the CDR3 is 19 residues. The CDR3 reads CVRSLEAGGAHSSTDTQYF. The CDR3 DNA is TGTGTCAGAAGCTTAGAAGCGGGGGGGGCGCATTCTAGCACAGATACGCAGTATTTT.

The chain couples TRBV19 to TRBJ2-3; TRBD1 is a possible D gene (5 bases). The CDR3 sequence is 15 residues long. The V end lost 0 bases, the J end lost 7 bases, and 14 bases lay between the germline ends. Germline V lookup: CDR1 LNHDA, CDR2 SQIVND (reference sequence). The CDR3 coding sequence is TGTGCCAGTAGTATAGACGGCAGGGCAGCGAATACGCAGTATTTT. Residues: CASSIDGRAANTQYF.

The rearrangement links TRBV2 to TRBJ1-1; maybe TRBD1 (5 bases). CDR1 is SNHLY, CDR2 FYNNEI, per germline. Between the trimmed V and J ends, which lost 5 bases and 4 bases, there was a span of 14 bases. The CDR3 consists of 14 residues. CDR3 sequence (DNA): TGTGCCAGCAGTAGTGGGGGGTTTATCACTGAAGCTTTCTTT. Its protein is CASSSGGFITEAFF.

This chain uses TRBV27 with TRBJ1-1, with TRBD1 matching 11 bases. Germline V gene data show CDR1 as MNHEY and CDR2 as SMNVEV (reference sequence). Trimming removed 7 bases from V and 7 bases from J; junction bases left unmatched: 8. This CDR3 has 14 amino acids. This chain's CDR3 is CASITTDRGHEAFF. CDR3 nucleotide sequence: TGTGCCAGCATTACAACGGACAGGGGGCATGAAGCTTTCTTT.

The V gene is TRBV7-8, the J gene TRBJ1-1, with TRBD1 as a possible D gene (5 bases). There are 14 residues in the CDR3. V was shortened by 3 bases and J by 4 bases, with 12 bases between the two germline ends. Per germline, CDR1 SGHVS and CDR2 FQNEAQ. CDR3 sequence: CASSFWTRGTEAFF. Written as DNA, the CDR3 is TGTGCCAGCAGCTTTTGGACTAGGGGCACTGAAGCTTTCTTT.

This clone appeared a few times. The J gene is TRBJ1-4, the V gene TRBV6-1; D not certain. Germline V lookup: CDR1 MNHNS, CDR2 SASEGT. V lost 8 bases and J lost 6, with 16 bases in between. CDR3 size: 14 residues. CDR3 region: CASVTVLWDEKLFF. CDR3 sequence (DNA): TGTGCCAGCGTTACAGTTTTGTGGGATGAAAAACTGTTTTTT.

V and J are TRBV29-1 and TRBJ1-2; no reliable D call. The CDR3 sequence is 11 residues long. The V end was cut by 6 bases, the J end by 0 bases, with 5 bases between. In germline, CDR1 is SQVTM, CDR2 ANQGSEA. The CDR3 sequence: CSVETNYGYTF. CDR3 bases: TGCAGCGTGGAGACTAACTATGGCTACACCTTC.

The J gene is TRBJ2-7, the V gene TRBV28; 7 bases fit TRBD1. CDR3 size: 15 residues. Germline values: CDR1 MDHEN, CDR2 SYDVKM. The trim removed 5 bases at V and 6 bases at J, leaving 13 bases unmatched. CDR3 in amino acids: CASSTISGGGSEQYF. The CDR3 coding sequence is TGTGCCAGCAGTACCATCTCAGGGGGTGGCTCCGAGCAGTACTTC.